This entry features one T cell receptor beta chain sequence. Antigen: not known. The CDR3 sequence is 15 residues long. From germline, CDR1 is MDHEN and CDR2 SYDVKM. V lost 5 bases and J lost 2, with 13 bases in between. Only in-frame clones appear in the TCRdb table, and some are missing; sequencing was by immunoSEQ multiplex PCR. Of about 110,000 clones listed, 85% to 95% are singletons. The sample is drawn from a study of graft-versus-host responses after intestinal transplantation. Study results and caveats: Circulating GvH clones peaking coincided with falling HvG clones soon after transplant.

The sequence derives from a human donor who received an intestinal transplant. Source: unstimulated CD8+ T cells sorted from spleen or lymph node cells, taken before intestinal transplant. The chain uses TRBV28 and TRBJ1-5; D unresolved. For the CDR3, the DNA is TGTGCCAGCAGTCTCGAATACAGCGGCAATCAGCCCCAGCATTTT. As protein: CASSLEYSGNQPQHF.